Listed below are T cell receptor beta chains from one sample, sequenced in a study of T-cell reconstitution after alpha-beta-depleted transplantation in children. TCRdb fed the PCR reads into MiXCR, producing one record per CDR3 protein. The sample contains about 640,000 distinct CDR3 sequences, 15% to 20% of which appear only once. Sequencing was performed on PBMCs from the stem cell graft donor, taken from the stem cell graft. The receptors originated from a human donor who donated a stem cell graft to a child with acute myeloid leukemia. CDR3s include the opening cysteine and the closing phenylalanine or tryptophan. D genes are given only for firm matches. Size tells how often a clone was seen (once, few, many) or the class of an expanded clone, and some rows leave it out.

V	size	J	D	DNA	CDR3
TRBV12-3/TRBV12-4	-	TRBJ1-5	-	TGTGCCAGCAGCTCAGAAACAGGGCGCAGCAATCAGCCCCAGCATTTT	CASSSETGRSNQPQHF
TRBV9	few	TRBJ2-5	TRBD2	TGTGCCAGCAGCGTAGGAACCCAGCGGGGGTACCAAGAGACCCAGTACTTC	CASSVGTQRGYQETQYF
TRBV5-1	-	TRBJ2-2	TRBD1	TGCGCCAGCAGCCCGCGGACAGGGGGGGACACCGGGGAGCTGTTTTTT	CASSPRTGGDTGELFF
TRBV7-9	few	TRBJ2-3	TRBD2	TGTGCCAGCAGCCGACCGGGGGGGGCGGAAGATACGCAGTATTTT	CASSRPGGAEDTQYF
TRBV5-1	-	TRBJ1-5	-	TGCGCCAGCAGCTTGGCCGAGGGAAGTCAGCCCCAGCATTTT	CASSLAEGSQPQHF
TRBV12-3/TRBV12-4	many	TRBJ1-1	-	TGTGCCAGCAGTGGGGATCTTTGGACTGAAGCTTTCTTT	CASSGDLWTEAFF
TRBV11-2	-	TRBJ2-3	TRBD2	TGTGCCAGCTGCTGGACCGGGACTAGCGGGGAAGATACGCAGTATTTT	CASCWTGTSGEDTQYF
TRBV7-4	many	TRBJ2-1	-	TGTGCCAGCAGCTTAGCGTGTGTCCTACTAGTATACAATGAGCAGTTCTTC	CASSLACVLLVYNEQFF
TRBV5-5	many	TRBJ2-3	-	TGTGCCAGCAGCTACCGGGACCCCTTCACAGATACGCAGTATTTT	CASSYRDPFTDTQYF
TRBV4-3	-	TRBJ2-3	TRBD2	TGCGCCAGCAGCCGGACTAGCGGGGGGGCAAATACGCAGTATTTT	CASSRTSGGANTQYF
TRBV7-3	-	TRBJ2-3	TRBD2	TGTGCCAGCAGCTTAACAACTAGCGGATTCACAGATACGCAGTATTTT	CASSLTTSGFTDTQYF
TRBV29-1	-	TRBJ2-2	TRBD1	TGCAGCGGGGAGGGGACAGGGGATTCTTTCACCGGGGAGCTGTTTTTT	CSGEGTGDSFTGELFF
TRBV9	few	TRBJ2-1	-	TGTGCCAGCAGCGAGGAGGGGGGGCTATACAATGAGCAGTTCTTC	CASSEEGGLYNEQFF
TRBV5-5	few	TRBJ2-6	-	TGTGCCAGCAGGCACCGGGGAAGCTCTGGGGCCAACGTCCTGACTTTC	CASRHRGSSGANVLTF
TRBV12-3/TRBV12-4	few	TRBJ2-1	TRBD2	TGTGCCAGCAGGCCCTCCGGGACTAGCGATACGGCTTATGGGCATGAGCAGTTCTTC	CASRPSGTSDTAYGHEQFF
TRBV20-1	-	TRBJ1-5	-	TGCAGTGCTAATCTCCCAGGGGCTTATAGCAATCAGCCCCAGCATTTT	CSANLPGAYSNQPQHF
TRBV18	few	TRBJ2-7	TRBD1	TGTGCCAGCTCCCAAGGGACAGAATACGAGCAGTACTTC	CASSQGTEYEQYF
TRBV20-1	-	TRBJ2-1	-	TGCAGTGCTAGAGATCTGACAGGCCCCTCGGATGAGCAGTTCTTC	CSARDLTGPSDEQFF
TRBV20-1	-	TRBJ2-2	TRBD1	TGCAGTGCCCGGACTCTGGGACAGGGGAACACCGGGGAGCTGTTTTTT	CSARTLGQGNTGELFF
TRBV20-1	-	TRBJ1-5	-	TGCAGTGCTGGGGCCCCGCCGCGATCGGATCAGCCCCAGCATTTT	CSAGAPPRSDQPQHF
TRBV7-2	-	TRBJ1-5	-	TGTGCCAGCAGCACCCACCCCGACCGGTGGAGCAATCAGCCCCAGCATTTT	CASSTHPDRWSNQPQHF
TRBV29-1	many	TRBJ1-1	-	TGCAGCGTCCGCGCTGGGGCATCCGGGGCTGAAGCTTTCTTT	CSVRAGASGAEAFF
TRBV12-3/TRBV12-4	-	TRBJ1-2	-	TGTGCCAGCAGTTTAGAATCAGTGGGTGGCTACACCTTC	CASSLESVGGYTF
TRBV7-2	-	TRBJ2-7	-	TGTGCCAGCAGCTGGGGCCCTATTTCCTACGAGCAGTACTTC	CASSWGPISYEQYF
TRBV7-2	few	TRBJ1-6	-	TGTGCCAGCAGCCCCCGACAGGCGAATAATTCACCCCTCCACTTT	CASSPRQANNSPLHF
TRBV28	few	TRBJ1-1	-	TGTGCCAGCAGTAAAACACAGAACACTGAAGCTTTCTTT	CASSKTQNTEAFF
TRBV5-5	-	TRBJ1-5	-	TGTGCCAGCAGCTTTGTCGGGGACAATCAGCCCCAGCATTTT	CASSFVGDNQPQHF
TRBV13	-	TRBJ1-1	TRBD1	TGTGCCAGCAGAAATCCGGGACAGGGCAACACTGAAGCTTTCTTT	CASRNPGQGNTEAFF
TRBV11-2	many	TRBJ1-5	-	TGTGCCAGCAGCAGGATGGACAGCCAACCGTTGGGGAATCAGCCCCAGCATTTT	CASSRMDSQPLGNQPQHF
TRBV12-3/TRBV12-4	few	TRBJ2-5	-	TGTGCCAGCAGTTTAGCGCGGGAACAGACCCAGTACTTC	CASSLAREQTQYF
TRBV29-1	many	TRBJ2-7	-	TGCAGCGTTGAGGGACACGACTACGAGCAGTACTTC	CSVEGHDYEQYF
TRBV4-3	few	TRBJ2-1	TRBD2	TGCGCCAGCAGCCAAGAGGGACTAGCGGGGGTCTACAATGAGCAGTTCTTC	CASSQEGLAGVYNEQFF
TRBV25-1	-	TRBJ1-6	TRBD1	TGTGCCAGCAGTGAATATTTTCCGCAGGGGGATGATTCACCCCTCCACTTT	CASSEYFPQGDDSPLHF
TRBV20-1	few	TRBJ1-3	-	TGCAGTGCTAGAGTCCCCTGGAGGAGGGACAACAGAAACACCATATATTTT	CSARVPWRRDNRNTIYF
TRBV9	-	TRBJ2-1	-	TGTGCCAGCAGCGTAGCGGGATCTTTTTCCTACAATGAGCAGTTCTTC	CASSVAGSFSYNEQFF
TRBV20-1	few	TRBJ1-4	-	TGCAGTGCTAGCACCCACGGTTCAACTAATGAAAAACTGTTTTTT	CSASTHGSTNEKLFF
TRBV6-2/TRBV6-3	-	TRBJ2-1	-	TGTGCCAGCAGTTATGGCACAAATGAGCAGTTCTTC	CASSYGTNEQFF
TRBV20-1	many	TRBJ1-6	-	TGCAGTGCTAGGGACCAAAATTCACCCCTCCACTTT	CSARDQNSPLHF
TRBV7-9	many	TRBJ2-5	-	TGTGCCAGCAGCTTAGCCGACGGGCGATACCAAGAGACCCAGTACTTC	CASSLADGRYQETQYF
TRBV11-2	once	TRBJ2-2	-	TGTGCCAGCAGGGCCCACGAGGCCGGGGAGCTGTTTTTT	CASRAHEAGELFF
TRBV20-1	many	TRBJ2-3	TRBD2	TGCAGTGCTATCCTTAGCGGGACCACAGATACGCAGTATTTT	CSAILSGTTDTQYF
TRBV5-1	many	TRBJ2-2	-	TGCGCCAGCAACTTACCGACGAACACCGGGGAGCTGTTTTTT	CASNLPTNTGELFF
TRBV4-2	few	TRBJ1-2	TRBD1	TGTGCCAGCAGCCAAGATTACAGGGGGCCGAAGGACTCCAATGGCTACACCTTC	CASSQDYRGPKDSNGYTF
TRBV24-1	-	TRBJ2-1	TRBD1	TGTGCCACCAGTGAAATTACAGGGGGTGGCTACAATGAGCAGTTCTTC	CATSEITGGGYNEQFF
TRBV5-1	-	TRBJ2-6	-	TGCGCCAGCAGCCCCAACTCCGGGACAAGGTCCTCTGGGGCCAACGTCCTGACTTTC	CASSPNSGTRSSGANVLTF
TRBV7-9	-	TRBJ1-1	TRBD1	TGTGCCAGCAGCACTCTCCGGGGACAGGGCACGGAGGAAGCTTTCTTT	CASSTLRGQGTEEAFF
TRBV5-1	-	TRBJ2-1	TRBD1	TGCGCCAGCAGCTTGGTAGTGGGACAGGGATGGCAGTTCTTC	CASSLVVGQGWQFF
TRBV7-6	few	TRBJ1-6	-	TGTGCCAGCAGCTCCCGGGGCTTGTCACCCCTCCACTTT	CASSSRGLSPLHF
TRBV20-1	many	TRBJ1-6	-	TGCAGTGCTAGAACGACCCCCGGTGGTTCACCCCTCCACTTT	CSARTTPGGSPLHF
TRBV4-3	many	TRBJ1-1	-	TGCGCCAGCAGCCCCTTGGGGGCAGGGGACACTGAAGCTTTCTTT	CASSPLGAGDTEAFF
TRBV6-1	few	TRBJ1-4	-	TGTGCCAGCAGCCGGAAGGGGGAAGGCGAAAAACTGTTTTTT	CASSRKGEGEKLFF
TRBV7-2	many	TRBJ1-6	-	TGTGCCAGCAGCTTCTGGACGATAAATTCACCCCTCCACTTT	CASSFWTINSPLHF
TRBV24-1	-	TRBJ2-2	-	TGTGCCACCACAGGGTTTGACGGGGAGCTGTTTTTT	CATTGFDGELFF
TRBV20-1	many	TRBJ1-6	-	TGCAGTGCTAGAGATGTGCGTAGCTATAATTCACCCCTCCACTTT	CSARDVRSYNSPLHF
TRBV14	-	TRBJ1-6	TRBD1	TGTGCCAGCAGCCAAGGACGGGACAGGCCTAATTCACCCCTCCACTTT	CASSQGRDRPNSPLHF